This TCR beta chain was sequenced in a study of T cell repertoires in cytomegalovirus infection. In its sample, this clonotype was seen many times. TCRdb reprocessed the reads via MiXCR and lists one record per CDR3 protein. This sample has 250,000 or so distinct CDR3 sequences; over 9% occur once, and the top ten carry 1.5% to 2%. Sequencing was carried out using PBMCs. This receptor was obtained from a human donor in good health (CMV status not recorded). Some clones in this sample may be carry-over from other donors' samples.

CDR3 region: CATSSRGGGGQPQHF. The CDR3 coding sequence is TGTGCCACCAGCAGCCGGGGGGGGGGCGGCCAGCCCCAGCATTTT. V and J are TRBV15 and TRBJ1-5, with a tentative D call TRBD1 (6 bases). The CDR3 has 15 amino acids. Trimming pared 3 bases from V and 7 bases from J, leaving 16 bases between. Germline assignment: CDR1 LNHNV and CDR2 YYDKDF (reference sequence).